The 25 T cell receptor beta chains below all came from one sample that was sequenced in a study of T cell repertoires in cytomegalovirus infection. Using its own MiXCR run on the reads, TCRdb lists one record per CDR3 protein. This sample carries under 500,000 distinct CDR3 sequences, roughly 42% of them seen once, and the ten largest clones take around 45%. Their recognized antigens are unknown. Sequences were derived from cultured PBMCs, sampled from culture after CMV antigen stimulation. The receptors originated from a human donor in good health (CMV status not recorded). Some clones in this sample may be carry-over from other donors' samples.

The rearrangement joins TRBV6-1 to TRBJ2-1, with 8 bases identical to TRBD1. V shed 8 bases, J shed 4 bases, and the junction held 13 bases outside the gene matches. CDR1 is MNHNS and CDR2 is SASEGT in the germline V gene. The CDR3 covers 16 residues. The CDR3 DNA sequence: TGTGCCAGCCCAAACTCCGGGACAGGACTATACAATGAGCAGTTCTTC. This gives the protein CASPNSGTGLYNEQFF.

The chain combines TRBV2 with TRBJ2-1, with TRBD1 as a possible D gene (6 bases). This CDR3 region has 14 residues. Trimming removed 6 bases from V and 5 bases from J, with 14 bases in between. CDR1 is SNHLY and CDR2 is FYNNEI in the germline V gene. CDR3 nucleotide sequence: TGTGCCAGCAGGGGAAAGGGGGTAGACAATGAGCAGTTCTTC. Translated, it gives CASRGKGVDNEQFF.

The rearrangement links TRBV6-6 to TRBJ1-3; maybe TRBD1 (5 bases). The CDR3 runs to 15 residues. CDR1 and CDR2 from the germline V gene are MNHNY and SVGAGI (reference sequence). The V end was cut by 2 bases, the J end by 7 bases, with 15 bases between. The CDR3 nucleotides read TGTGCCAGCAGTTACGGGTCGGGGGGATGGAACACCATATATTTT. It specifies CASSYGSGGWNTIYF.

Only one count was recorded for this clonotype. V is TRBV12-5 and J is TRBJ2-2, with D possibly TRBD2 on 6 matching bases. The CDR3 totals 14 residues. Germline V CDR1 and CDR2: LGHNT, FRNRAP. Trimming stripped 5 bases from V and 6 bases from J, with 13 bases between. In nucleotides, the CDR3 is TGTGCTAGTGGTCTCAGATGGGGGGCCGGGGAGCTGTTTTTT. Amino acid sequence: CASGLRWGAGELFF.

This clonotype has a single count. The chain has TRBV6-2 or TRBV6-3 and TRBJ1-3; D not certain. In germline, CDR1 is MNHEY, CDR2 SVGEGT. V lost 10 bases and J 2 bases, leaving 9 bases between the germline ends. The CDR3 contains 12 residues. CDR3 region: CATHRAGNTIYF. The CDR3 DNA reads TGTGCCACCCACCGGGCTGGAAACACCATATATTTT.

This clonotype was recorded only once. The rearrangement uses TRBV28 and TRBJ2-7; D possibly uses TRBD1 or TRBD2 (7 bases each). This CDR3 contains 14 residues. Germline-derived CDR1 and CDR2 are MDHEN and SYDVKM. Trimming removed 4 bases at V and 7 bases at J, with 17 bases between. CDR3 sequence reads: CASSWRQGGWEQYF. The CDR3 DNA sequence: TGTGCCAGCAGTTGGCGCCAGGGGGGGTGGGAGCAGTACTTC. The full variable domain, rest sourced from reference TRBV28 and TRBJ2-7, is DVKVTQSSRYLVKRTGEKVFLECVQDMDHENMFWYRQDPGLGLRLIYFSYDVKMKEKGDIPEGYSVSREKKERFSLILESASTNQTSMYLCASSWRQGGWEQYFGPGTRLTVT.

This clonotype was counted only a few times. The chain uses TRBV6-6 and TRBJ2-7; D possibly matches TRBD1 or TRBD2 (5 bases each). The germline V and J ends were trimmed by 4 bases and 0 bases, with 13 bases remaining between them. This CDR3 contains 15 residues. CDR1 is MNHNY, CDR2 SVGAGI, per germline (reference sequence). CDR3 loop: CASSFERGSSYEQYF. DNA for the CDR3: TGTGCCAGCAGTTTCGAGAGGGGATCCTCCTACGAGCAGTACTTC.

The CDR3 region has the DNA TGTGCCAGCAGTTACCAGAGCGGGAGCTCCTACAATGAGCAGTTCTTC. It encodes CASSYQSGSSYNEQFF. The chain has TRBV6-2 or TRBV6-3 and TRBJ2-1; 8 bases map to TRBD2. Germline CDR1 MNHEY, CDR2 SVGEGT. Losses at the gene ends were 2 bases for V and 0 bases for J; bases not matched to a gene: 3. CDR3 length equals 16 residues.

This chain joins TRBV2 and TRBJ2-1; tentatively, D is TRBD2 (6 bases). The CDR3 consists of 16 residues. Looked up from germline, CDR1 is SNHLY and CDR2 is FYNNEI. V lost 2 bases to trimming and J lost 6 bases, with 17 bases between them. CDR3 region: CASSERRGSPLNEQFF. The CDR3 nucleotides read TGTGCCAGCAGTGAACGCCGGGGGTCCCCCCTCAATGAGCAGTTCTTC.

This clonotype was seen a handful of times. This chain connects TRBV7-9 to TRBJ2-5, with TRBD2 as a possible D gene (6 bases). The germline V gene encodes CDR1 SEHNR and CDR2 FQNEAQ (reference sequence). Trimming left V 3 bases short and J 5 bases short, with 16 bases between. This CDR3 contains 15 residues. The CDR3 DNA is TGTGCCAGCAGCTTGGTTGCGGGGCCGGGGGAGACCCAGTACTTC. Translation: CASSLVAGPGETQYF. Full variable domain (rest looked up from reference TRBV7-9 and TRBJ2-5): DTGVSQNPRHKITKRGQNVTFRCDPISEHNRLYWYRQTLGQGPEFLTYFQNEAQLEKSRLLSDRFSAERPKGSFSTLEIQRTEQGDSAMYLCASSLVAGPGETQYFGPGTRLLVL.

The chain is built from TRBV20-1 and TRBJ1-4, with unresolved D. Trimming removed 2 bases at V and 8 bases at J, with 12 bases between. CDR1 DFQATT and CDR2 SNEGSKA come from the germline V gene (reference sequence). The CDR3 runs to 13 residues. CDR3 DNA sequence: TGCAGTGCTAGAAGTTCTGGAGGGGAAAAACTGTTTTTT. The encoded protein is CSARSSGGEKLFF.

This chain joins TRBV9 and TRBJ2-3; TRBD2 matches at 10 bases. The CDR3 runs to 14 residues. Germline V gene data show CDR1 as SGDLS and CDR2 as YYNGEE. The V and J ends lost 1 base and 6 bases, in that order; junction bases with no gene match: 2. The chain's CDR3 is CASSVLAGEDTQYF. As DNA, the CDR3 is TGTGCCAGCAGCGTACTAGCGGGAGAGGATACGCAGTATTTT.

This clonotype showed up just a few times. The chain uses TRBV7-6 and TRBJ2-5, with D possibly matching TRBD1 (7 bases). Deletions cut 5 bases from V and 5 bases from J, with 24 bases between. CDR1 and CDR2 (germline): SGHVS, FNYEAQ. This CDR3 is built from 17 residues. The CDR3 DNA is TGTGCCAGCAGCCGAACGGTCCAGGGGGGCTATGGGGAGACCCAGTACTTC. Amino acid sequence: CASSRTVQGGYGETQYF.

This clonotype showed up just once. DNA of the CDR3: TGTGCCAGCAGCCGATCCGGGACAGGGGTATACTATGAGCAGTTCTTC. As protein: CASSRSGTGVYYEQFF. This chain joins TRBV2 and TRBJ2-1, with 10 bases fitting TRBD1. CDR1 and CDR2 (germline): SNHLY, FYNNEI. The trim removed 6 bases at V and 8 bases at J, leaving 13 bases unmatched. This CDR3 is 16 amino acids long.

This sequence joins TRBV7-2 and TRBJ2-7; D not certain. V was cut by 1 base and J by 5 bases, with 9 bases left in between. In germline, CDR1 is SGHTA, CDR2 FQGNSA. CDR3 length equals 13 residues. The CDR3 is CTSSLVVRDEQYF. In DNA, the CDR3 is TGTACCAGCAGCTTAGTGGTTAGGGACGAGCAGTACTTC.

The CDR3 reads CASRPTGGQEQPQHF. Here the CDR3 DNA reads TGTGCCAGCAGACCGACAGGGGGACAAGAACAGCCCCAGCATTTT. This chain joins TRBV6-2 or TRBV6-3 and TRBJ1-5, with 9 bases that match TRBD1. Unmatched junction bases numbered 10, after V lost 6 bases and J lost 7 bases. Germline V gives CDR1 MNHEY, CDR2 SVGEGT. The length of the CDR3 is 15 residues.

This chain links TRBV6-6 with TRBJ2-3; 16 bases match TRBD2. CDR3 length: 18 amino acids. Germline V lookup: CDR1 MNHNY, CDR2 SVGAGI (reference sequence). Unmatched junction bases numbered 10, after V lost 6 bases and J lost 4 bases. The DNA for the CDR3 is TGTGCCAGCAGGGGGATGGGGACTAGCGGGAGGGAGGCAGATACGCAGTATTTT. This codes for CASRGMGTSGREADTQYF.

The chain couples TRBV12-3 or TRBV12-4 to TRBJ2-7; D tentatively fits TRBD1 or TRBD2 (6 bases each). This CDR3 contains 19 residues. V was pared by 4 bases and J by 1 base, with 26 bases between. The CDR3 DNA sequence: TGTGCCAGCAGTTCATCGGTGGTGCGAGGGGGGCAGGTTTCCTACGAGCAGTACTTC. Protein sequence: CASSSSVVRGGQVSYEQYF.

CDR3 sequence: CASSSLTSGELTDTQYF. The CDR3, as DNA: TGTGCCAGCAGCTCTCTGACTAGCGGGGAACTCACAGATACGCAGTATTTT. V gene TRBV7-6 combines with J gene TRBJ2-3; the match to TRBD2 covers 11 bases. CDR1 and CDR2 from the germline V gene are SGHVS and FNYEAQ. The CDR3 contains 17 residues. After removal of 4 bases from V and 2 bases from J, the junction contained 8 bases not matched to a gene. The full variable domain, in which reference TRBV7-6 and TRBJ2-3 provide the parts outside the CDR3, is GAGVSQSPRYKVTKRGQDVALRCDPISGHVSLYWYRQALGQGPEFLTYFNYEAQQDKSGLPNDRFSAERPEGSISTLTIQRTEQRDSAMYRCASSSLTSGELTDTQYFGPGTRLTVL.

This clonotype occurred many times. The J gene is TRBJ1-3, the V gene TRBV7-8; D remains ambiguous. Trimming took off 1 base at V and 1 base at J, with 14 bases between the two ends. From germline, CDR1 is SGHVS and CDR2 FQNEAQ. CDR3 length equals 17 residues. DNA for the CDR3: TGTGCCAGCAGCTTAGGAAAGAGGAGCTTGTCTGGAAACACCATATATTTT. Its protein is CASSLGKRSLSGNTIYF.

This clonotype was found a few times. J is TRBJ2-7 and V is TRBV7-2; 9 bases agree with TRBD1. The germline V gene has CDR1 SGHTA and CDR2 FQGNSA. J was trimmed by 3 bases and V by 5 bases; bases with no gene match: 8. The CDR3 is made up of 15 amino acids. The CDR3 sequence is CASSTGQGMVYEQYF. The DNA for the CDR3 is TGTGCCAGCAGCACTGGACAGGGGATGGTCTACGAGCAGTACTTC.

The chain has TRBV28 and TRBJ2-7; no clear D gene. Trimming took off 4 bases at V and 2 bases at J, with 15 bases between the two ends. This CDR3 region has 15 residues. Germline CDR1 and CDR2: MDHEN and SYDVKM. CDR3 nucleotide sequence: TGTGCCAGCAGTTCACCTCGGTCGTCAGCCTACGAGCAGTACTTC. Protein sequence: CASSSPRSSAYEQYF.

This clonotype was counted a few times. The V and J genes are TRBV7-6 and TRBJ2-5; TRBD2 matches 7 bases. The germline gives CDR1 SGHVS, CDR2 FNYEAQ. The J segment lost 7 bases and the V segment lost 4 bases, leaving 24 bases of the junction unmatched. The CDR3 is 19 residues long. The CDR3, as DNA: TGTGCCAGCAGCTCGTACCTGGATAAGTTAGCGGGTCATCGGGGGACCCAGTACTTC. Its protein is CASSSYLDKLAGHRGTQYF.

In this sample, this clonotype turned up many times. DNA of the CDR3: TGTGCCAGCAGTGAGGCGATCCAAGAGACCCAGTACTTC. Amino acids: CASSEAIQETQYF. V and J are TRBV25-1 and TRBJ2-5; D is undetermined. Germline values: CDR1 MGHDK, CDR2 SYGVNS. Deletions cut 3 bases from V and 1 base from J, with 6 bases between. CDR3 size: 13 residues.

This clonotype was observed a single time. V usage is TRBV20-1 and J usage is TRBJ2-2; 9 bases fit TRBD1. The ends lost 5 bases at V and 2 bases at J; junction bases unmatched: 15. CDR3 length equals 18 residues. Per germline, CDR1 DFQATT and CDR2 SNEGSKA (reference sequence). The CDR3 is CSAFPGQGQGGNTGELFF. In DNA, the CDR3 is TGCAGTGCTTTTCCGGGACAGGGTCAGGGTGGCAACACCGGGGAGCTGTTTTTT.